Below are 15 T cell receptor beta chains sequenced from a single sample in a study of T cell responses to AZD1222 COVID-19 vaccine. Data came from immunoSEQ multiplex PCR; TCRdb stores just in-frame clones and leaves some out. The sample yields 40,000 to 45,000 clones, about 83% seen once. Sequencing used peripheral blood, obtained on day 0 of AZD1222 vaccination. The source of these receptors is an adult in good health.

The J gene is TRBJ2-7, the V gene TRBV29-1, with a weak D call TRBD2 (6 bases). This CDR3 is built from 15 residues. CDR1 SQVTM and CDR2 ANQGSEA come from the germline V gene. The V end lost 6 bases, the J end lost 0 bases, and 18 bases lay between the germline ends. The CDR3 is CSVASLAAGSYEQYF. The CDR3 coding sequence is TGCAGCGTAGCCTCTTTAGCGGCAGGCTCCTACGAGCAGTACTTC.

The chain carries TRBV18 and TRBJ2-7; D may be TRBD2 (6 bases). CDR1 and CDR2 (germline): KGHSH, LQKENI. The CDR3 totals 14 residues. Trimming pared 4 bases from V and 2 bases from J, leaving 12 bases between. This CDR3 reads CASSLGTYPYEQYF. The CDR3 nucleotides are TGTGCCAGCTCACTGGGGACTTACCCCTACGAGCAGTACTTC.

The chain has TRBV28 and TRBJ1-5; 7 nucleotides match TRBD1. In germline, CDR1 is MDHEN, CDR2 SYDVKM. This CDR3 has 16 residues. J was trimmed by 2 bases and V by 7 bases; bases with no gene match: 11. CDR3 amino acids: CASTLGRGFGNQPQHF. The CDR3 DNA reads TGTGCCAGCACCTTGGGCAGGGGGTTTGGCAATCAGCCCCAGCATTTT.

This clone was seen once. The chain uses TRBV5-1 and TRBJ1-4, with D possibly matching TRBD1 (6 bases). The CDR3 spans 14 residues. Deletions cut 4 bases from V and 8 bases from J, with 15 bases between. Germline V gives CDR1 SGHRS, CDR2 YFSETQ. CDR3 DNA: TGCGCCAGCAGCCTCATGGGGGACACAGAAAAACTGTTTTTT. Translated: CASSLMGDTEKLFF.

The chain links TRBV29-1 to TRBJ2-1; no definite D call. CDR1 is SQVTM, CDR2 ANQGSEA, per germline. The CDR3 spans 13 residues. Deletions cut 1 base from V and 5 bases from J, with 9 bases between. CDR3 sequence: CSVEVGLDNEQFF. In DNA form, the CDR3 reads TGCAGCGTTGAAGTCGGGCTAGACAATGAGCAGTTCTTC.

The genes are TRBV10-1 and TRBJ2-2; 12 nucleotides line up with TRBD2. The germline gives CDR1 WNHNN, CDR2 SYGVQD (reference sequence). The CDR3 totals 18 residues. V shed 3 bases and J 6 bases; nucleotides not matched to a gene: 11. This chain's CDR3 is CASSDQGLAGLLAGELFF. DNA of the CDR3: TGCGCCAGCAGTGACCAAGGACTAGCGGGACTATTGGCCGGGGAGCTGTTTTTT.

This clone appeared a few times. The chain employs TRBV28 and TRBJ1-2; 10 bases map to TRBD1. V trimming: 6 bases; J trimming: 8 bases; junction bases outside the gene matches: 9. The CDR3 totals 14 residues. The germline gives CDR1 MDHEN, CDR2 SYDVKM. CDR3 residues: CASRHGTGVRGYTF. The CDR3 DNA reads TGTGCCAGCAGGCACGGGACAGGGGTCCGGGGCTACACCTTC.

The rearrangement joins TRBV2 to TRBJ2-7; 8 bases align to TRBD1. The germline CDR1 and CDR2 sequences are SNHLY and FYNNEI. J was trimmed by 5 bases and V by 7 bases; bases with no gene match: 7. This CDR3 has 13 residues. Written as DNA, the CDR3 is TGTGCCAGCAATCGGGACAGGCTGAACGAGCAGTACTTC. It specifies CASNRDRLNEQYF.

CDR3: CASSLATGLGNQPQHF. The CDR3 DNA is TGTGCCAGCAGCTTAGCGACAGGGCTAGGGAATCAGCCCCAGCATTTT. This rearrangement joins TRBV7-8 to TRBJ1-5; 7 bases are a match to TRBD1. The CDR3 has 16 amino acids. CDR1 is SGHVS and CDR2 is FQNEAQ in the germline V gene. J was trimmed by 4 bases and V by 0 bases; bases with no gene match: 6. Variable domain in full (rest from reference TRBV7-8 and TRBJ1-5): GAGVSQSPRYKVAKRGQDVALRCDPISGHVSLFWYQQALGQGPEFLTYFQNEAQLDKSGLPSDRFFAERPEGSVSTLKIQRTQQEDSAVYLCASSLATGLGNQPQHFGDGTRLSIL.

This rearrangement joins TRBV7-2 to TRBJ2-7; 7 bases agree with TRBD2. The CDR3 is 16 amino acids. J gave up 3 bases and V 5 bases, and 13 bases lay outside the gene matches. CDR1 SGHTA and CDR2 FQGNSA come from the germline V gene. The CDR3: CASSRQSLAEIYEQYF. The CDR3 DNA sequence: TGTGCCAGCAGCCGCCAGAGCCTAGCGGAGATCTACGAGCAGTACTTC.

With regard to this clone: Other nucleotide sequences from this sample produce the same CDR3. The rearrangement joins TRBV7-2 to TRBJ2-7; no clear D. CDR1 and CDR2 from the germline V gene are SGHTA and FQGNSA. The CDR3 loop spans 12 amino acids. V lost 5 bases to trimming and J lost 0 bases, with 5 bases between them. This CDR3 reads CASSLSSYEQYF. DNA for the CDR3: TGTGCCAGCAGCCTCAGCTCCTACGAGCAGTACTTC.

The V and J genes are TRBV7-2 and TRBJ1-5; perhaps TRBD1 as D (6 bases). The CDR3 is 17 residues long. Looked up from germline, CDR1 is SGHTA and CDR2 is FQGNSA. Deletions cut 0 bases from V and 4 bases from J, with 16 bases between. The CDR3 sequence is CASSLAITGSPNQPQHF. The CDR3 DNA is TGTGCCAGCAGCTTAGCAATTACAGGGAGTCCGAATCAGCCCCAGCATTTT.

This chain joins TRBV19 and TRBJ1-2; a possible D gene is TRBD1 (5 bases). The CDR3 has 14 amino acids. The germline gives CDR1 LNHDA, CDR2 SQIVND (reference sequence). With 4 bases removed from V and 2 bases from J, the gap between germline ends came to 11 bases. CDR3 DNA sequence: TGTGCCAGTAGTACCCTGACAGAAAACTATGGCTACACCTTC. Its translation is CASSTLTENYGYTF.

This clone was observed a few times. The chain joins TRBV5-5 to TRBJ1-5, with TRBD1 as a possible D gene (5 bases). The CDR3 runs 16 residues. The V and J ends lost 1 base and 7 bases respectively, with 18 bases between them. Germline CDR1 is SGHKS and CDR2 is YYEKEE (reference sequence). CDR3 amino acids: CASSLMGSDQGQPQHF. The CDR3, as DNA: TGTGCCAGCAGCTTGATGGGGTCGGATCAGGGCCAGCCCCAGCATTTT.

This clone was seen just once. CDR3 amino acids: CASSFTGQGGFTLHF. CDR3 coding DNA: TGTGCCAGCAGTTTCACCGGACAGGGTGGTTTCACCCTCCACTTT. V usage is TRBV28 and J usage is TRBJ1-6; TRBD1 matches 8 bases. The CDR3 length is 15 residues. Trimming took 3 bases from V and 14 from J; bases not matched to a gene: 12. Germline CDR1 MDHEN, CDR2 SYDVKM.